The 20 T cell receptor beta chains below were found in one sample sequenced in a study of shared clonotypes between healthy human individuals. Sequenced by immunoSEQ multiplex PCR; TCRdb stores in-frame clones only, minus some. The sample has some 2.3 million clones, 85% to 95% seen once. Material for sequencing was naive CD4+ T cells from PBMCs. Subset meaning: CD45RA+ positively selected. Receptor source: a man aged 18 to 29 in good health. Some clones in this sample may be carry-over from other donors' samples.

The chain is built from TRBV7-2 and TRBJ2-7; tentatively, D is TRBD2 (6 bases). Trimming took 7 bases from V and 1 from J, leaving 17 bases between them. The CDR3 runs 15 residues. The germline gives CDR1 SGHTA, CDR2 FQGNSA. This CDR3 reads CASTFGGAVSYEQYF. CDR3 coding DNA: TGTGCCAGCACCTTTGGAGGGGCGGTTTCCTACGAGCAGTACTTC. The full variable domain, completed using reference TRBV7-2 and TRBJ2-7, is GAGVSQSPSNKVTEKGKDVELRCDPISGHTALYWYRQSLGQGLEFLIYFQGNSAPDKSGLPSDRFSAERTGGSVSTLTIQRTQQEDSAVYLCASTFGGAVSYEQYFGPGTRLTVT.

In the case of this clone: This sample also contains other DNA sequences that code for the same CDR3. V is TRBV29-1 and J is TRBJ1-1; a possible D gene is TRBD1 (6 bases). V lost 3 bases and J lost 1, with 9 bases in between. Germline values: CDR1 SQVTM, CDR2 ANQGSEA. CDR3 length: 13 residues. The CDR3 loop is CSVDRGRNTEAFF. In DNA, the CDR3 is TGCAGCGTTGACAGGGGTCGGAACACTGAAGCTTTCTTT.

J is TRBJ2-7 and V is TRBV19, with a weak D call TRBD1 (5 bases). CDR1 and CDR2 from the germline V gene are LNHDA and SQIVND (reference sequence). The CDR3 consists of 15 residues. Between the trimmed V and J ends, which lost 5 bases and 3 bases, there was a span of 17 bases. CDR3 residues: CASSATPTANYEQYF. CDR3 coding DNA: TGTGCCAGTAGTGCGACACCGACAGCTAACTACGAGCAGTACTTC.

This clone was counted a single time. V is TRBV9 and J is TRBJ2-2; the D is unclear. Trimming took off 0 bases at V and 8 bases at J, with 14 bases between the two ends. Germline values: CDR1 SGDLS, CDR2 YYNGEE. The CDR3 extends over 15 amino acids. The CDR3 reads CASSVGFAIRGELFF. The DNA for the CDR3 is TGTGCCAGCAGCGTAGGTTTCGCCATCCGGGGGGAGCTGTTTTTT.

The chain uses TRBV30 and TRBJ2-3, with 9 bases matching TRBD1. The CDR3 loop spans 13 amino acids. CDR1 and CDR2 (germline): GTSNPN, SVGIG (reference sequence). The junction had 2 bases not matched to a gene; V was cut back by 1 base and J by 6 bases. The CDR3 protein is CAWSGDREDTQYF. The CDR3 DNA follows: TGTGCCTGGAGTGGGGACAGGGAGGATACGCAGTATTTT.

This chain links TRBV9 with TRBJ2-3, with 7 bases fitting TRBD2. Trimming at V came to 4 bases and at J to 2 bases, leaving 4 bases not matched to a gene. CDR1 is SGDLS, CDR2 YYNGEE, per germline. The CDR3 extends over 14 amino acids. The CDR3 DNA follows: TGTGCCAGCAGCTTACGACTAGCCACAGATACGCAGTATTTT. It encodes CASSLRLATDTQYF.

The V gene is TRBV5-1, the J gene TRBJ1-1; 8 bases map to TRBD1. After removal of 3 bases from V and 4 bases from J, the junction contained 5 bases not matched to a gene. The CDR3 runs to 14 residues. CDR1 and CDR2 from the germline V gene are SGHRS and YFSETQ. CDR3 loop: CASSSGGTGTEAFF. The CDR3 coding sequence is TGCGCCAGCAGCTCAGGGGGCACGGGCACTGAAGCTTTCTTT.

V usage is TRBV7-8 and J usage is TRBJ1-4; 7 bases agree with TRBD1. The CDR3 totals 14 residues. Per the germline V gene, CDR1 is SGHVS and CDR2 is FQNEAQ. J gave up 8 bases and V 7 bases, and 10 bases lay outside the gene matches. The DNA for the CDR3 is TGTGCCAGCACCCGACAGGGAGGGGGAGAAAAACTGTTTTTT. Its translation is CASTRQGGGEKLFF.

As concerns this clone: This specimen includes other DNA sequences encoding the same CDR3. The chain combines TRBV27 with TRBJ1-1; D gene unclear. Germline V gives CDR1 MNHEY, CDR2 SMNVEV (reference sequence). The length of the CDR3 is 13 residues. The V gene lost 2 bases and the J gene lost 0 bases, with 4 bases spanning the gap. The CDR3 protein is CASSLTLNTEAFF. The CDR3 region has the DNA TGTGCCAGCAGTTTAACCTTGAACACTGAAGCTTTCTTT.

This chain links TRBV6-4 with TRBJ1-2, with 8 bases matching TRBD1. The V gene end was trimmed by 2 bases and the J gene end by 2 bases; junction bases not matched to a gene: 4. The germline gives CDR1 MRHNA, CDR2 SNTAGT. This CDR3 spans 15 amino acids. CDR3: CASSDGDRGNYGYTF. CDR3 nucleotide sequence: TGTGCCAGCAGTGACGGTGACAGGGGAAACTATGGCTACACCTTC.

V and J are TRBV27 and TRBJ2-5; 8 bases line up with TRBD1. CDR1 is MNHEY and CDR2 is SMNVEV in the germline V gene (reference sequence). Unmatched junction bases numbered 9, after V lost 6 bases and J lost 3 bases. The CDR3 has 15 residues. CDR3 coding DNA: TGTGCCAGCAGGGCGTCTGGGACAGGAAAAGAGACCCAGTACTTC. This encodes CASRASGTGKETQYF.

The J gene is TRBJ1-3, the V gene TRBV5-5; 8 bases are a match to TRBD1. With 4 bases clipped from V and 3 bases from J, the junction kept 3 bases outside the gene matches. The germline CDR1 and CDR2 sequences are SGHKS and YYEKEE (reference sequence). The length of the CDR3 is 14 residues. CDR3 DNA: TGTGCCAGCAGCATAACAGGGGGTGGAAACACCATATATTTT. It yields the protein CASSITGGGNTIYF.

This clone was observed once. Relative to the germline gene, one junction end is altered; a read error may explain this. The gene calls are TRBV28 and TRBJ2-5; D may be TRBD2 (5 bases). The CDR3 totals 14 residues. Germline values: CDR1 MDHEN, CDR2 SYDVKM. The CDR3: CASSLWTDLGVQYF. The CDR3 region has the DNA TGTGCCAGCAGTCTATGGACTGATCTTGGAGTCCAGTACTTC. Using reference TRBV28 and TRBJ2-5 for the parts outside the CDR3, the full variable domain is DVKVTQSSRYLVKRTGEKVFLECVQDMDHENMFWYRQDPGLGLRLIYFSYDVKMKEKGDIPEGYSVSREKKERFSLILESASTNQTSMYLCASSLWTDLGVQYFGPGTRLLVL.

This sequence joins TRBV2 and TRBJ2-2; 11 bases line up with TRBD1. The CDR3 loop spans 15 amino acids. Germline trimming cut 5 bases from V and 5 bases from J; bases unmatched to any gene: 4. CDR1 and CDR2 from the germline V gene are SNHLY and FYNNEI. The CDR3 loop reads CASSRGQGATGELFF. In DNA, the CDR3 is TGTGCCAGCAGTCGAGGACAGGGGGCAACCGGGGAGCTGTTTTTT.

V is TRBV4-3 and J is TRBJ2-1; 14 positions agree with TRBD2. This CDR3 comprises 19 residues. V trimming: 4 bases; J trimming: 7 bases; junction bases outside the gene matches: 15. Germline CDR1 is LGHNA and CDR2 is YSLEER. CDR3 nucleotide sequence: TGCGCCAGCAGCCCCGGACTAGCGGGAGGAACCGCCCGAGAGAATGAGCAGTTCTTC. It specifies CASSPGLAGGTARENEQFF.

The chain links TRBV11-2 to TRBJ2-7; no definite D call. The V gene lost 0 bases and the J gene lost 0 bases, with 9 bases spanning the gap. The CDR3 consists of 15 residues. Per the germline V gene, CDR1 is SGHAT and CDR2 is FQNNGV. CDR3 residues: CASSLESLYSYEQYF. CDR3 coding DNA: TGTGCCAGCAGCTTAGAAAGTCTGTACTCCTACGAGCAGTACTTC.

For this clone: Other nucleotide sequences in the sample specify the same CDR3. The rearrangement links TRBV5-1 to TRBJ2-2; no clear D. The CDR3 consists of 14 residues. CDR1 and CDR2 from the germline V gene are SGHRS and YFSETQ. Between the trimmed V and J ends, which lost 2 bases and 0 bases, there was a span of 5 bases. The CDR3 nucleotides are TGCGCCAGCAGCTTAGGAGCGAACACCGGGGAGCTGTTTTTT. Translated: CASSLGANTGELFF.

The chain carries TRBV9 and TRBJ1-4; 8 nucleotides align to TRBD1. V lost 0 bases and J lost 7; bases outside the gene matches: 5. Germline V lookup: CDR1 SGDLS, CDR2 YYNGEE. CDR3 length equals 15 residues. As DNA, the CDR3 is TGTGCCAGCAGCGTAGCAGGGGGCTATGGTGAAAAACTGTTTTTT. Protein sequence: CASSVAGGYGEKLFF.

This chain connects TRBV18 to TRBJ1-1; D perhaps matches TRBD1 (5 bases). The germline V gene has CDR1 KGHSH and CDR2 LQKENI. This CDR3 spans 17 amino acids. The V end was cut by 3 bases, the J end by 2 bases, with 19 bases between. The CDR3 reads CASSPTVGGAGNTEAFF. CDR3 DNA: TGTGCCAGCTCACCCACCGTGGGAGGGGCCGGCAACACTGAAGCTTTCTTT.

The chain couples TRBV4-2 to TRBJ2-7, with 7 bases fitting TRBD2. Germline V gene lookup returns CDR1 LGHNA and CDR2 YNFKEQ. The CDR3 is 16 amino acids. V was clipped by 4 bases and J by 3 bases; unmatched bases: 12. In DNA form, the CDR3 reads TGTGCCAGCAGCCGCGCGGGGCTAGCGGAGATCTACGAGCAGTACTTC. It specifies CASSRAGLAEIYEQYF.